This is a list of T cell receptor beta chains from one sample in a study of immune characterization of retroperitoneal liposarcoma. A single record per CDR3 protein comes from TCRdb applying MiXCR to the PCR reads. The table has some 10,000 distinct CDR3 sequences, over 25% seen once. The sample comprised tumor tissue. These receptors were obtained from a female donor with retroperitoneal liposarcoma. CDR3s include the opening cysteine and the closing phenylalanine or tryptophan. The order of the fields is V gene, J gene, CDR3 protein.

V: TRBV5-1
J: TRBJ2-3
CDR3: CATRLAGVTDTQYF

V: TRBV11-2
J: TRBJ1-1
CDR3: CASSSDRNTEAFF

V: TRBV5-6
J: TRBJ2-2
CDR3: CASSLRGVDSTGELFF

V: TRBV12-3/TRBV12-4
J: TRBJ1-4
CDR3: CASSLKGDGEKLFF

V: TRBV7-9
J: .
CDR3: CASTFTGSDNEQYF

V: TRBV6-4
J: TRBJ2-3
CDR3: CASSVTSGSTDTQYF

V: TRBV6-1
J: .
CDR3: CASPDRSGGKAYNEQYF

V: TRBV7-2
J: .
CDR3: CASSPRYQETQYF

V: TRBV7-8
J: .
CDR3: CASSLSLAYEQFF

V: TRBV7-2
J: TRBJ2-1
CDR3: CASSRRQNYEQFF

V: TRBV6-1
J: .
CDR3: CAISVTPAQETQYF

V: TRBV6-1
J: TRBJ2-1
CDR3: CASSPSSTYNEQFF

V: TRBV28
J: TRBJ2-1
CDR3: CASSSSPGREYF

V: TRBV7-2
J: TRBJ2-5
CDR3: CASSLGPTSGWQYF

V: TRBV7-2
J: TRBJ2-7
CDR3: CASSLGVSSYNEQYF

V: TRBV12-3/TRBV12-4
J: TRBJ2-1
CDR3: CASIGGPNQETQFF

V: TRBV7-8
J: TRBJ2-7
CDR3: CASSLVRGGRRPPYNEQYF

V: TRBV27
J: TRBJ2-1
CDR3: CASSPAGVDSNEQFF

V: TRBV7-2
J: .
CDR3: CASSSGTSGRLNEQYF

V: TRBV6-6
J: .
CDR3: CASSYSRLASGEQYF

V: TRBV20-1
J: TRBJ1-2
CDR3: CSARARLGYTF

V: TRBV4-1
J: TRBJ2-1
CDR3: CASSPLGGSKYEQFF

V: TRBV12-3/TRBV12-4
J: .
CDR3: CASSSPGQADEQYF

V: TRBV7-2
J: TRBJ2-1
CDR3: CASSLVSGGGTYEQFF

V: TRBV7-6
J: TRBJ1-6
CDR3: CASSLGGRQNSPLHF

V: TRBV12-3/TRBV12-4
J: TRBJ1-2
CDR3: CASSPWDRGNYGYTF

V: TRBV6-1
J: .
CDR3: CASILDMYNEQFF

V: TRBV6-2/TRBV6-3
J: TRBJ2-7
CDR3: CASSFGLAAGDEQYF

V: TRBV12-3/TRBV12-4
J: .
CDR3: CASSLGGDRGLHEQYF

V: TRBV7-6
J: .
CDR3: CASSPRPGQGGNEQYF

V: TRBV6-4
J: TRBJ2-1
CDR3: CASTRPFIAGGPPYEQFF

V: TRBV6-1
J: TRBJ2-1
CDR3: CAIGDRTGTKETQFF

V: TRBV6-1
J: .
CDR3: CASSLAGDLPYEQYF

V: TRBV7-3
J: TRBJ2-3
CDR3: CASSFQGNTDTQYF

V: TRBV6-1
J: .
CDR3: CASVSGQMNDEQYF

V: TRBV27
J: TRBJ2-2
CDR3: CASSLRTNTGELFF

V: TRBV6-1
J: TRBJ1-5
CDR3: CASSGTGEGSQPQHF

V: TRBV10-2
J: TRBJ2-3
CDR3: CASSEGGSTDTQYF

V: TRBV7-6
J: TRBJ2-3
CDR3: CASSTGLAGPDTQYF

V: TRBV24-1
J: TRBJ2-2
CDR3: CATSDPGQGTTGELFF

V: TRBV6-1
J: TRBJ2-1
CDR3: CASTQAPLMIEQFF

V: TRBV7-9
J: TRBJ2-1
CDR3: CASSTPDDEQFF

V: TRBV5-3
J: .
CDR3: CASSLRDGYNEQYF

V: TRBV11-2
J: TRBJ2-1
CDR3: CASSSLISYNEQFF

V: TRBV6-1
J: TRBJ2-1
CDR3: CASSEGTGGYNEQFF

V: TRBV6-1
J: TRBJ1-3
CDR3: CASSELGSGNTIYF

V: TRBV6-5
J: .
CDR3: CASSRAGGPTYNEQFF

V: TRBV12-3/TRBV12-4
J: TRBJ2-1
CDR3: CASSYGTSGSGEQFF

V: TRBV6-1
J: TRBJ1-4
CDR3: CASSEAFGQAEEKLFF

V: TRBV6-1
J: TRBJ2-1
CDR3: CASQTVNNEQFF

V: TRBV6-2/TRBV6-3
J: TRBJ1-1
CDR3: CASSSGRFNTVVPEAFF

V: TRBV11-2
J: TRBJ2-1
CDR3: CASTPGTSGLNEQFF

V: TRBV11-2
J: TRBJ2-5
CDR3: CASSLAGGQETQYF

V: TRBV6-5
J: TRBJ2-4
CDR3: CASSQGSYNEQYF

V: TRBV6-1
J: TRBJ2-1
CDR3: CASSVEAGGPETQFF

V: TRBV6-6
J: TRBJ2-1
CDR3: CASSYSGWYEQFF

V: TRBV7-3
J: TRBJ2-3
CDR3: CASSLNPGQGTQYF